This T cell receptor (beta chain) was identified during a study of T cells in women clearing cervical HPV infection (dated by TCRdb to 2017 to 2018). A note on the overall study: The cases were 20 to 25 women with histologically confirmed HPV16-related CIN3 or worse, and 2 of these cases were invasive cancers. Cases had a median age of approximately 32 years compared with more than 37 for controls, and baseline characteristics showed no significant differences between the groups. The exploratory proof-of-principle case-control study was nested within the Guanacaste HPV Natural History Study in Costa Rica and compared TCR repertoires across cervical HPV16 outcomes. For cases, the median interval between lesion detection and blood sampling was roughly 150 days, with an interquartile range of about 85 to 220 days. In the parent cohort, 10,049 women aged 18 or older were enrolled in Guanacaste, Costa Rica, during about 1993 to 1995 and then followed for six to eight years. The approximately 25 controls were women who cleared a single incident HPV16 infection within 12 months without developing precancer or cancer. Cases and controls were matched on year of sample collection and on age within five years. Quality controls consisted of five blinded duplicates per group, for a total of about 60 samples made up of approximately 50 participants and roughly ten replicates. Blood from cases was drawn at the visit where the lesion was first identified, while blood from controls was drawn once the infection was no longer detected. HLA typing was available for only a few women, so HLA type could not be excluded as a confounder.

Broad study findings and their caveats: TRBV6-7 relative abundance was lower in cases than in controls (roughly 0.12% versus 0.17%; Bonferroni P = 0.0008). Because the number of T cells per sample was unknown, the richness differences could reflect varying T-cell content rather than repertoire biology. The cross-sectional design could not show whether the associations came before the infection or were a result of it, and neither effector/memory subsets nor HPV-specific T cells were isolated. Cases were distinguished from controls with an estimated AUC of roughly 0.79 by random forest classifiers combining richness and V gene abundances. CIN3+ cases had significantly higher TCR repertoire richness than controls across sequencing depths, but evenness did not differ between the groups.

Every participant had a single incident cervical HPV16 infection, and women with prevalent HPV16 infections were excluded. Cervical HPV DNA was detected by MY09/MY11 PCR, and genotyping was performed by dot-blot hybridization. Fifteen mL of heparinized blood were centrifuged, and the buffy coat was aliquoted, frozen at -30°C, then stored at -80°C. QIAGEN kits were used to extract genomic DNA from buffy coat specimens. From its cysteine to its phenylalanine, the CDR3 spans 16 amino acids. Of the CDR3's DNA, 39 bases were read; they are in frame from base 1. From a lookup of the germline V gene, CDR1 and CDR2 are MNHNS and SASEGT. With respect to this clone: Its antigen is still unknown. Relative to the germline gene, one junction end is altered; a read error may explain this. The DNA ends 3 residues before the CDR3 does, and the rest of the CDR3 is filled in from the germline J gene. The sample carries other DNA sequences with the same CDR3.

TCR beta CDR3 regions were amplified by multiplex PCR from an average of about 1,300 ng genomic DNA per sample using the immunoSEQ assay. The assay corrected primer bias using a complete synthetic TCR repertoire to establish an amplification baseline. The amplicons were sequenced on the Illumina platform. In the paper's pipeline: Sequences were error-corrected by clustering with frequency ratios and a modified nearest-neighbor algorithm and were then analyzed in the immunoSEQ Analyzer with IMGT gene definitions. TCR richness and evenness were averaged over 20 rarefaction repeats at each rarefaction depth, excluding samples with fewer sequences than the depth. Wilcoxon rank sum tests with FDR correction were used to compare relative abundances of V, D and J genes between the groups. In the blinded duplicates, the intraclass correlation was just under 97% for TCR richness and averaged 76.4% across 55 to 75 gene segments. TCRdb stores this immuneACCESS table with in-frame sequences only. Part of the clones is absent; in the studies checked, under half of the shortfall reflects unresolved V genes, and no reason is known for the rest. D and trimming were read from the DNA, whereas the V and J calls and clone size are those reported in that table. The sample table records around 40,000 clones. The ten largest clones take up 6% to 6.5% of the sample.

This sequence uses TRBV6-1 and TRBJ1-3; no D gene call is confident. The sample comprised blood buffy coat. This sequence was found in a woman aged 18 to 75 with a cervical HPV16 infection that either progressed to CIN3+ or cleared (not recorded which). The CDR3 bases that were read are TGTGCCAGCAGTGTTAGCCTCGATTCTGAAGGAAACACT. This yields the protein CASSVSLDSEGNT. The complete CDR3 reads CASSVSLDSEGNTIYF.